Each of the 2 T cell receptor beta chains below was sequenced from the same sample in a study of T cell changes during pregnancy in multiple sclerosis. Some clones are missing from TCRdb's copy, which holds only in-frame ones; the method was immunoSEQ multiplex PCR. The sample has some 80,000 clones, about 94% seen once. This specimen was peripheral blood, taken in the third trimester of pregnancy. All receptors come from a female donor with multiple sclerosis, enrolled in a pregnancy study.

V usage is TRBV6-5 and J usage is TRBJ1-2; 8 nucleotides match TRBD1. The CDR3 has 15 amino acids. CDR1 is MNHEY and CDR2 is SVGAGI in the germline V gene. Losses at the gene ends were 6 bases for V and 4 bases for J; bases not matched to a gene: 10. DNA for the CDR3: TGTGCCAGCAGCAAGGACAGGGACCCTTTCTATGGCTACACCTTC. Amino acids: CASSKDRDPFYGYTF.

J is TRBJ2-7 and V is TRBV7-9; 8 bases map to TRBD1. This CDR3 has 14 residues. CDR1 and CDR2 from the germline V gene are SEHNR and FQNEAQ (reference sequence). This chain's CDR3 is CAYTAGQGKSEQYF. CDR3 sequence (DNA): TGTGCTTATACGGCAGGACAGGGTAAGAGCGAGCAGTACTTC.